These 20 T cell receptor beta chains share one sample of origin, sequenced in a study of cytomegalovirus exposure and HLA in healthy donors. Libraries were prepared by immunoSEQ multiplex PCR; TCRdb keeps only in-frame clonotypes and omits some of them. This table has tens of thousands of clones, roughly 93% appearing once. Specimen: PBMCs. The receptors derive from a man aged 18 to 30 in good health and CMV-seronegative.

V is TRBV11-2 and J is TRBJ2-1; 10 nucleotides agree with TRBD1. The J segment lost 1 base and the V segment lost 7 bases, leaving 7 bases of the junction unmatched. The V gene's germline CDR1 is SGHAT and CDR2 FQNNGV. The CDR3 runs 16 residues. CDR3 nucleotides: TGTGCCAGCAATCGACAGGGGGCTGGATCCTACAATGAGCAGTTCTTC. Protein: CASNRQGAGSYNEQFF.

The rearrangement links TRBV4-1 to TRBJ2-7; D may be TRBD2 (5 bases). Trimming stripped 3 bases from V and 0 bases from J, with 9 bases between. From germline, CDR1 is MGHRA and CDR2 YSYEKL. The CDR3 covers 14 residues. CDR3 sequence (DNA): TGCGCCAGCAGCCAGTACCGGGACTCCTACGAGCAGTACTTC. Translating gives CASSQYRDSYEQYF.

The chain has TRBV7-9 and TRBJ1-2; unclear D gene. Looked up from germline, CDR1 is SEHNR and CDR2 is FQNEAQ (reference sequence). This CDR3 comprises 13 residues. V lost 1 base to trimming and J lost 7 bases, with 10 bases between them. In DNA form, the CDR3 reads TGTGCCAGCAGCTTAGGTCGACCAGGTGGCTACACCTTC. It yields the protein CASSLGRPGGYTF.

Worth noting for this clone: A read error may account for a junction end that differs from germline. This sample includes further DNA sequences coding for the same CDR3. The chain has TRBV6-1 and TRBJ2-7; D remains unclear. Germline CDR1 and CDR2: MNHNS and SASEGT. CDR3 length: 15 residues. CDR3: CASSERVESVYEQYF. The DNA for the CDR3 is TGCGCCAGCAGTGAACGAGTTGAGTCGGTCTACGAGCAGTACTTC.

This chain connects TRBV30 to TRBJ2-3; D possibly corresponds to TRBD2 (6 bases). CDR3 size: 12 residues. Germline assignment: CDR1 GTSNPN and CDR2 SVGIG (reference sequence). V shed 6 bases and J shed 11 bases, with 18 bases lying between them. The CDR3 spells CACRDLGIGQYF. In nucleotides, the CDR3 is TGTGCCTGTAGGGACTTAGGTATCGGGCAGTATTTT.

The genes are TRBV12-5 and TRBJ1-1; possibly TRBD1 for D (5 bases). Germline V gives CDR1 LGHNT, CDR2 FRNRAP. This CDR3 has 17 residues. Trimming removed 0 bases at V and 0 bases at J, with 14 bases between. CDR3 loop: CASGLVRDSIMNTEAFF. DNA for the CDR3: TGTGCTAGTGGTTTGGTACGTGACAGCATTATGAACACTGAAGCTTTCTTT.

Comment on this clone: One junction end does not reproduce the germline sequence, and a read error may be involved. The chain has TRBV4-1 and TRBJ1-1; D gene ambiguous. This CDR3 has 12 residues. CDR1 and CDR2 (germline): MGHRA, YSYEKL. CDR3 protein: CASSNPSPGYSF. For the CDR3, the DNA is TGCGCCAGCAGCAACCCTTCACCGGGATACTCATTT.

J is TRBJ2-7 and V is TRBV6-5; 8 bases align to TRBD1. In germline, CDR1 is MNHEY, CDR2 SVGAGI. The CDR3 is 13 amino acids. The ends lost 0 bases at V and 5 bases at J; junction bases unmatched: 0. This CDR3 reads CASSYSTGDEQYF. The CDR3 region has the DNA TGTGCCAGCAGTTACTCGACAGGGGACGAGCAGTACTTC.

The chain joins TRBV7-9 to TRBJ2-2, with D perhaps TRBD1 (5 bases). Germline CDR1 reads SEHNR; CDR2 reads FQNEAQ (reference sequence). The V end lost 5 bases, the J end lost 5 bases, and 9 bases lay between the germline ends. The CDR3 runs 13 residues. CDR3 in DNA: TGTGCCAGCAGCGCCCAGGGTACCGGGGAGCTGTTTTTT. This gives the protein CASSAQGTGELFF.

This clone came up once. For the CDR3, the DNA is TGTGCCAGCAGTTTAGGGTGGCGGGCCCCAAAAGAGACCCAGTACTTC. Its protein product is CASSLGWRAPKETQYF. The chain carries TRBV27 and TRBJ2-5, with D perhaps TRBD2 (5 bases). Germline lookup yields CDR1 MNHEY and CDR2 SMNVEV (reference sequence). This CDR3 is 16 amino acids long. Trimming removed 2 bases at V and 3 bases at J, with 16 bases between.

This clone was detected only a few times. This sequence joins TRBV5-1 and TRBJ2-2; 10 positions agree with TRBD2. The CDR3 has 15 residues. Germline CDR1 reads SGHRS; CDR2 reads YFSETQ. After removal of 0 bases from V and 12 bases from J, the junction contained 8 bases not matched to a gene. The DNA of the CDR3 is TGCGCCAGCAGCTTGGAGCGGGAGGGGGCCCGGAAGCTGTTTTTT. Translation gives CASSLEREGARKLFF.

This clone was observed once. The genes are TRBV2 and TRBJ2-7, with 7 bases identical to TRBD2. In germline, CDR1 is SNHLY, CDR2 FYNNEI. This CDR3 has 14 residues. V lost 3 bases, J lost 4 bases, and 6 bases stayed unmatched. The CDR3 region has the DNA TGTGCCAGCAGTGATGGGAGGGGCCCTTACGAGCAGTACTTC. It encodes CASSDGRGPYEQYF.

V is TRBV5-4 and J is TRBJ1-6, with a weak D call TRBD1 (6 bases). This CDR3 region has 15 residues. Trimming cost V 4 bases and J 7 bases, with 15 bases left between them. Germline CDR1 SGHNT, CDR2 YYREEE (reference sequence). As DNA, the CDR3 is TGTGCCAGCAGCGAAGGGCGGGGGCAAAATTCACCCCTCCACTTT. Translated: CASSEGRGQNSPLHF.

The chain recombines TRBV10-3 with TRBJ2-1; TRBD2 matches at 7 bases. Unmatched junction bases numbered 8, after V lost 8 bases and J lost 4 bases. This CDR3 spans 14 amino acids. CDR1 ENHRY and CDR2 SYGVKD come from the germline V gene. CDR3 DNA sequence: TGTGCCATCGCAGTCGGGGAGGGTTACAATGAGCAGTTCTTC. Its protein product is CAIAVGEGYNEQFF.

This chain joins TRBV4-2 and TRBJ1-3; 11 nucleotides line up with TRBD1. Germline CDR1 reads LGHNA; CDR2 reads YNFKEQ. The CDR3 is made up of 17 amino acids. Trimming cost V 0 bases and J 1 base; bases outside gene matches: 2. The CDR3 is CASSQEGTGGSGNTIYF. As DNA, the CDR3 is TGTGCCAGCAGCCAAGAAGGGACAGGGGGATCTGGAAACACCATATATTTT.

This clone was found once. This chain uses TRBV5-1 with TRBJ2-3, with a tentative D call TRBD2 (6 bases). Trimming took 0 bases from V and 1 from J, leaving 9 bases between them. The CDR3 extends over 15 amino acids. Germline V lookup: CDR1 SGHRS, CDR2 YFSETQ. The CDR3 bases are TGCGCCAGCAGCTTGGGCGGGACTGGCACAGATACGCAGTATTTT. Protein product: CASSLGGTGTDTQYF.

A few counts support this clone. This chain connects TRBV11-1 to TRBJ1-1; possibly TRBD1 for D (6 bases). Germline CDR1 is SGHAT and CDR2 is FQDESV (reference sequence). With 3 bases removed from V and 4 bases from J, the gap between germline ends came to 12 bases. This CDR3 region has 14 residues. The CDR3, as DNA: TGTGCCAGCAGCTTCGCCGGACAGACCACTGAAGCTTTCTTT. Translating gives CASSFAGQTTEAFF. Using reference TRBV11-1 and TRBJ1-1 for the parts outside the CDR3, the full variable domain is EAEVAQSPRYKITEKSQAVAFWCDPISGHATLYWYRQILGQGPELLVQFQDESVVDDSQLPKDRFSAERLKGVDSTLKIQPAELGDSAMYLCASSFAGQTTEAFFGQGTRLTVV.

V and J are TRBV6-1 and TRBJ1-2, with 7 bases that match TRBD1. Germline CDR1 MNHNS, CDR2 SASEGT. Trimming took 6 bases from V and 6 from J; bases not matched to a gene: 7. This CDR3 comprises 13 residues. CDR3 in DNA: TGTGCCAGCAGAGACAGGGTGAGGGATGGCTACACCTTC. Protein: CASRDRVRDGYTF.

This clone was recorded only once. V usage is TRBV7-9 and J usage is TRBJ1-1; D remains unclear. Germline V gene sequence: CDR1 SEHNR, CDR2 FQNEAQ (reference sequence). V lost 3 bases and J lost 4, with 12 bases in between. The length of the CDR3 is 14 residues. This chain's CDR3 is CASSFGLSSTEAFF. The CDR3 bases are TGTGCCAGCAGCTTTGGGCTTAGTAGCACTGAAGCTTTCTTT.

The rearrangement links TRBV6-5 to TRBJ1-1, with 8 nucleotides matching TRBD1. The CDR3 consists of 11 residues. The J segment lost 10 bases and the V segment lost 5 bases, leaving 3 bases of the junction unmatched. Germline-derived CDR1 and CDR2 are MNHEY and SVGAGI. CDR3 in amino acids: CASSATGGAFF. The CDR3, as DNA: TGTGCCAGCAGTGCTACAGGGGGAGCTTTCTTT.